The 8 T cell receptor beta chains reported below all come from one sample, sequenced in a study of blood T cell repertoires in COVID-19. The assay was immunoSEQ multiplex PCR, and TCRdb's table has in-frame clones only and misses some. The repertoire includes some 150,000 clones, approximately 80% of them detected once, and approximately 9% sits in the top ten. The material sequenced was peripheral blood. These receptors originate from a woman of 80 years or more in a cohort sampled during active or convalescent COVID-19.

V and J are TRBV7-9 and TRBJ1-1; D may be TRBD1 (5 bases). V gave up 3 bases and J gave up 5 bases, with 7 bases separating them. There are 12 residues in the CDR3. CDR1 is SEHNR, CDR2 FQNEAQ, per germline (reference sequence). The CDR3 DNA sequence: TGTGCCAGCAGCTTCCAGGGAACTGAAGCTTTCTTT. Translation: CASSFQGTEAFF.

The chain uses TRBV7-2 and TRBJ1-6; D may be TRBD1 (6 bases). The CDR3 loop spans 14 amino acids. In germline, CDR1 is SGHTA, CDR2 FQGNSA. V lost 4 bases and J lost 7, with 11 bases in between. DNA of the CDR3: TGTGCCAGCAGCTGGGAAGACAGGAATTCACCCCTCCACTTT. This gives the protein CASSWEDRNSPLHF.

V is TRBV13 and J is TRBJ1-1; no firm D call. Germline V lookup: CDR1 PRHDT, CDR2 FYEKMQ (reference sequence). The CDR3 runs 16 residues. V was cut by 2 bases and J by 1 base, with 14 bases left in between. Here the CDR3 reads CASSLRGSGKNTEAFF. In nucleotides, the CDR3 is TGTGCCAGCAGCTTAAGAGGGAGCGGGAAGAACACTGAAGCTTTCTTT.

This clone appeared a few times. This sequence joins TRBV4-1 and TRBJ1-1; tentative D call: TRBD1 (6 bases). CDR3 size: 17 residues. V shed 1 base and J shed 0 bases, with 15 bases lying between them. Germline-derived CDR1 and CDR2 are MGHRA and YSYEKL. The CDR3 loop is CASSQVPGTGLNTEAFF. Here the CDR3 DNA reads TGCGCCAGCAGCCAAGTCCCGGGAACAGGGTTGAACACTGAAGCTTTCTTT.

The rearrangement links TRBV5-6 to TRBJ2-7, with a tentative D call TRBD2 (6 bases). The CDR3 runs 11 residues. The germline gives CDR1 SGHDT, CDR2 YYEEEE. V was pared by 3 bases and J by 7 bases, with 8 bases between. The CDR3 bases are TGTGCCAGCAGCTGGGCGGGAGAGCAGTACTTC. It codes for CASSWAGEQYF.

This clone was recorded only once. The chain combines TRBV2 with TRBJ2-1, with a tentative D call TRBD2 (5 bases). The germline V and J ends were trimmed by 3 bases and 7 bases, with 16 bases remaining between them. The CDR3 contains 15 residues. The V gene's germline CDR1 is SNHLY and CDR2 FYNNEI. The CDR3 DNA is TGTGCCAGCAGTGACATCTCCGTTACTAGTAATGAGCAGTTCTTC. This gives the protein CASSDISVTSNEQFF.

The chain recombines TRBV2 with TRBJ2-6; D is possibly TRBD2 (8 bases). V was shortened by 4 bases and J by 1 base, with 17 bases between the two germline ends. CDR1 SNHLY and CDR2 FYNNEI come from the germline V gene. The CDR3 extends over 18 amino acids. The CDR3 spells CASSAREGAVSGANVLTF. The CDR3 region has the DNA TGTGCCAGCAGTGCCCGGGAGGGGGCGGTTTCTGGGGCCAACGTCCTGACTTTC.

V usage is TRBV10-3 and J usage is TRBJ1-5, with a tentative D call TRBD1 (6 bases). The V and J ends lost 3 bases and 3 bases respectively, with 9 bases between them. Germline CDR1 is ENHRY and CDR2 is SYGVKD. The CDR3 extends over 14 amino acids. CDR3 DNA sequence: TGTGCCATCAGTGAAACAGGGTCCAATCAGCCCCAGCATTTT. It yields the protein CAISETGSNQPQHF.